The 9 T cell receptor beta chains reported below all come from one sample, sequenced in a study of blood T cell repertoires in COVID-19. Method: immunoSEQ multiplex PCR; TCRdb's copy keeps in-frame clones and lacks some. The sample shows some 240,000 clones, over 60% of them seen only once. The specimen sequenced was peripheral blood. The origin of the receptors is a woman in her 70s with acute or convalescent COVID-19.

This clone was detected only once. V gene TRBV6-5 combines with J gene TRBJ2-3; D is possibly TRBD2 (6 bases). The CDR3 has 14 amino acids. V lost 6 bases to trimming and J lost 1 base, with 11 bases between them. Germline CDR1 reads MNHEY; CDR2 reads SVGAGI. For the CDR3, the DNA is TGTGCCAGCAGCTCGCGGGGAGGCACAGATACGCAGTATTTT. It specifies CASSSRGGTDTQYF.

CDR3 DNA sequence: TGTGCCAGCAGTGAAGCGGGGCAGCGCTACACCTTC. It codes for CASSEAGQRYTF. The V and J genes are TRBV6-1 and TRBJ1-2; possibly TRBD1 for D (5 bases). Germline V lookup: CDR1 MNHNS, CDR2 SASEGT. The CDR3 sequence is 12 residues long. V was clipped by 0 bases and J by 9 bases, with 8 bases between them.

V gene TRBV11-2 combines with J gene TRBJ2-2; D ambiguous. V gave up 5 bases and J gave up 3 bases, with 4 bases separating them. The CDR3 has 12 residues. Germline V gene lookup returns CDR1 SGHAT and CDR2 FQNNGV. This CDR3 reads CASSRDTGELFF. Written as DNA, the CDR3 is TGTGCCAGCAGCCGCGACACCGGGGAGCTGTTTTTT.

The genes are TRBV20-1 and TRBJ2-3, with TRBD2 matching over 8 bases. V lost 3 bases and J lost 8; bases outside the gene matches: 10. Germline CDR1 DFQATT, CDR2 SNEGSKA (reference sequence). This CDR3 contains 14 residues. The DNA for the CDR3 is TGCAGTGCTAGTGGGCCGGGGGGGCCCGGTACGCAGTATTTT. Its translation: CSASGPGGPGTQYF.

The CDR3 loop reads CAWSLSPRSPLHF. DNA for the CDR3: TGTGCCTGGAGTCTTTCACCACGGTCACCCCTCCACTTT. The genes are TRBV30 and TRBJ1-6; D not resolved. CDR3 length equals 13 residues. Germline CDR1 GTSNPN, CDR2 SVGIG (reference sequence). V was shortened by 2 bases and J by 10 bases, with 12 bases between the two germline ends.

The rearrangement joins TRBV5-6 to TRBJ2-5; tentative D call: TRBD1 (6 bases). This CDR3 is built from 14 residues. V was pared by 3 bases and J by 6 bases, with 15 bases between. CDR1 and CDR2 from the germline V gene are SGHDT and YYEEEE. CDR3 coding DNA: TGTGCCAGCAGCTCCGGGACATTGTCGAAGACCCAGTACTTC. It is translated as CASSSGTLSKTQYF.

V is TRBV15 and J is TRBJ2-7; 10 bases fit TRBD1. V was clipped by 3 bases and J by 6 bases; unmatched bases: 5. The germline gives CDR1 LNHNV, CDR2 YYDKDF (reference sequence). The CDR3 extends over 14 amino acids. CDR3 amino acids: CATSRGGQGGEQYF. The CDR3 bases are TGTGCCACCAGCAGGGGAGGACAGGGGGGCGAGCAGTACTTC.

The table lists this clone with a few counts. The chain carries TRBV19 and TRBJ2-3; TRBD2 aligns across 10 bases. V was clipped by 5 bases and J by 0 bases; unmatched bases: 5. The CDR3 is 16 residues long. CDR1 is LNHDA, CDR2 SQIVND, per germline (reference sequence). The DNA of the CDR3 is TGTGCCAGTAGTCCCTTACTAGCGGGGAGCACAGATACGCAGTATTTT. Translating gives CASSPLLAGSTDTQYF. Together with reference TRBV19 and TRBJ2-3, the CDR3 gives the full variable domain: DGGITQSPKYLFRKEGQNVTLSCEQNLNHDAMYWYRQDPGQGLRLIYYSQIVNDFQKGDIAEGYSVSREKKESFPLTVTSAQKNPTAFYLCASSPLLAGSTDTQYFGPGTRLTVL.

To note about this clone: Within the sample, other DNA sequences also encode this same CDR3. The J gene is TRBJ1-2, the V gene TRBV12-3 or TRBV12-4, with D unresolved. CDR3 length: 12 residues. Trimming cost V 4 bases and J 4 bases, with 7 bases left between them. CDR3: CASSSGSYGYTF. DNA for the CDR3: TGTGCCAGCAGTTCTGGGAGCTATGGCTACACCTTC.